These T cell receptor beta chains were read from a single sample in a study of cytomegalovirus exposure and HLA in healthy donors. The protocol was immunoSEQ multiplex PCR, while the TCRdb copy is restricted to in-frame clones and leaves out a portion. Among around 78,000 clones listed, roughly 63% were seen once. The material sequenced was PBMCs. The receptors were sampled from a man aged 25-45 years in good health and CMV-seropositive. Each CDR3 is given with its conserved first and last residue. The order of the fields is clone size, D gene, V gene, J gene, CDR3 protein, CDR3 DNA. The D gene is left open where the match is weak. For some rows the clone size is stated as once, few or many, or as a class when expanded; others skip it.

NA,NA,TRBV11-2,TRBJ1-1,CASTRTGMNTEAFF,TGTGCCAGCACCCGAACAGGGATGAACACTGAAGCTTTCTTT
NA,NA,TRBV2,TRBJ1-2,CASRSPRGIGGYTF,TGTGCCAGCAGGTCCCCGCGGGGGATTGGTGGCTACACCTTC
few,NA,TRBV11-3,TRBJ2-3,CASSLDVDTQYF,TGTGCCAGCAGCTTAGACGTAGATACGCAGTATTTT
NA,TRBD1,TRBV7-8,TRBJ1-2,CASSLRDRGPRGYTF,TGTGCCAGCAGCTTACGAGACAGGGGGCCAAGAGGCTACACCTTC
NA,TRBD1,TRBV11-2,TRBJ2-7,CASSSHRDSTYEQYF,TGTGCCAGCAGCTCGCACCGGGACAGTACCTACGAGCAGTACTTC
NA,NA,TRBV4-3,TRBJ1-4,CASSQDPRVREKLFF,TGCGCCAGCAGCCAAGATCCCAGGGTCCGGGAAAAACTGTTTTTT
NA,TRBD2,TRBV7-2,TRBJ2-7,CASSLVGGLAGLNEQYF,TGTGCCAGCAGCTTAGTAGGGGGACTAGCGGGACTCAACGAGCAGTACTTC
few,TRBD2,TRBV5-1,TRBJ2-1,CASGLQGAGAIYNEQFF,TGCGCCAGCGGGTTGCAGGGAGCGGGGGCCATCTACAATGAGCAGTTCTTC
NA,TRBD1,TRBV2,TRBJ1-4,CASSGTGGEKLFF,TGTGCCAGCAGCGGGACAGGGGGAGAAAAACTGTTTTTT
NA,TRBD2,TRBV4-1,TRBJ2-5,CASSQDPSGGETQYF,TGCGCCAGCAGCCAAGATCCTAGCGGGGGTGAGACCCAGTACTTC
NA,TRBD2,TRBV4-1,TRBJ2-7,CASSQFLGLAGSYEQYF,TGCGCCAGCAGCCAATTCCTGGGACTAGCGGGGAGTTACGAGCAGTACTTC
NA,TRBD1,TRBV5-6,TRBJ2-1,CASSPGGNEQFF,TGTGCCAGCAGCCCAGGGGGCAATGAGCAGTTCTTC
few,NA,TRBV6-5,TRBJ1-2,CASSNPPGDGYTF,TGTGCCAGCAGTAACCCTCCAGGGGACGGCTACACCTTC
NA,NA,TRBV19,TRBJ2-1,CASSKTQGMDEQFF,TGTGCCAGTAGCAAAACACAGGGTATGGATGAGCAGTTCTTC
few,TRBD2,TRBV5-1,TRBJ2-5,CASSLEGAGRETQYF,TGCGCCAGCAGCTTGGAGGGAGCCGGGAGGGAGACCCAGTACTTC
NA,TRBD2,TRBV5-1,TRBJ2-7,CASSSSGSHEQYF,TGCGCCAGCAGCTCTAGCGGGAGCCACGAGCAGTACTTC
NA,NA,TRBV15,TRBJ1-1,CATSKQYMNTEAFF,TGTGCCACCAGCAAACAGTACATGAACACTGAAGCTTTCTTT
many,NA,TRBV10-1,TRBJ2-7,CASGQAVFYEQYF,TGCGCCAGCGGCCAGGCAGTCTTCTACGAGCAGTACTTC
NA,NA,TRBV6-5,TRBJ1-5,CASSLSLRGQPQHF,TGTGCCAGCAGTTTAAGTCTAAGGGGTCAGCCCCAGCATTTT
NA,TRBD1,TRBV2,TRBJ1-6,CASSPPGQGKDSSPLHF,TGTGCCAGCAGTCCCCCTGGACAGGGGAAAGACAGTTCACCCCTCCACTTT
NA,TRBD1,TRBV19,TRBJ1-1,CASSRAGGAFGEAFF,TGTGCCAGTAGTAGAGCAGGGGGCGCGTTCGGTGAAGCTTTCTTT
NA,NA,TRBV11-2,TRBJ1-2,CASSLDKGSYYGYTF,TGTGCCAGCAGCTTAGATAAGGGGTCATACTATGGCTACACCTTC
few,NA,TRBV5-4,TRBJ2-3,CASSLSRSTDTQYF,TGTGCCAGCAGCTTGTCTCGGAGCACAGATACGCAGTATTTT
NA,NA,TRBV2,TRBJ1-5,CASSDRDLSNQPQHF,TGTGCCAGCAGTGACAGGGACTTGAGCAATCAGCCCCAGCATTTT
few,NA,TRBV30,TRBJ1-3,CAWSGARRGNTIYF,TGTGCCTGGAGTGGGGCCCGAAGGGGGAACACCATATATTTT
NA,NA,TRBV6-1,TRBJ2-7,CASSEEGSYEQYF,TGTGCCAGCAGTGAGGAGGGATCCTACGAGCAGTACTTC
NA,NA,TRBV6-1,TRBJ2-6,CASMVATGANVLTF,TGTGCCAGCATGGTTGCTACTGGGGCCAACGTCCTGACTTTC
NA,TRBD2,TRBV9,TRBJ2-5,CASSVNSGSGQETQYF,TGTGCCAGCAGCGTCAATAGCGGGAGCGGCCAAGAGACCCAGTACTTC
NA,NA,TRBV19,TRBJ2-3,CASRQPGTDTQYF,TGTGCCAGTAGACAGCCAGGCACAGATACGCAGTATTTT
few,NA,TRBV28,TRBJ1-2,CASSLAANYGYTF,TGTGCCAGCAGTTTGGCTGCAAACTATGGCTACACCTTC
NA,TRBD1,TRBV5-5,TRBJ1-2,CASSLVQGAGYGYTF,TGTGCCAGCAGCTTGGTACAGGGGGCGGGCTATGGCTACACCTTC
NA,NA,TRBV28,TRBJ1-2,CASSPRQRGSVDGYTF,TGTGCCAGCAGTCCAAGACAGCGGGGGTCTGTCGATGGCTACACCTTC
few,NA,TRBV5-4,TRBJ2-1,CASSLRSGVSYNEQFF,TGTGCCAGCAGCTTGAGGTCCGGGGTCTCCTACAATGAGCAGTTCTTC
few,NA,TRBV7-9,TRBJ1-5,CASSDEGAHNQPQHF,TGTGCCAGCAGCGACGAGGGAGCCCACAATCAGCCCCAGCATTTT
NA,NA,TRBV7-9,TRBJ1-5,CSSNWGDQPQHF,TGTTCCAGCAATTGGGGGGACCAGCCCCAGCATTTT
NA,TRBD1,TRBV5-4,TRBJ1-1,CASSLVGRGLNTEAFF,TGTGCCAGCAGCTTGGTAGGAAGGGGGCTGAACACTGAAGCTTTCTTT
NA,TRBD2,TRBV5-1,TRBJ2-7,CSSSGSHYEQYF,TGCTCGAGTAGCGGGAGTCACTACGAGCAGTACTTC
NA,TRBD1,TRBV27,TRBJ2-6,CASTSAGGQGGGTGANVLTF,TGTGCCAGTACCTCGGCCGGGGGACAGGGGGGTGGCACTGGGGCCAACGTCCTGACTTTC
few,NA,TRBV7-2,TRBJ2-6,CASSLVHRRAGANVLTF,TGTGCCAGCAGCTTAGTTCACAGGAGGGCTGGGGCCAACGTCCTGACTTTC
NA,TRBD2,TRBV10-1,TRBJ2-5,CASSPGTSGETQYF,TGCGCCAGCAGCCCCGGGACTAGCGGGGAGACCCAGTACTTC
NA,TRBD2,TRBV2,TRBJ2-3,CASSPLFVPGLAGGPGTDTQYF,TGTGCCAGCAGCCCGTTGTTTGTACCGGGACTAGCGGGGGGGCCGGGCACAGATACGCAGTATTTT
NA,TRBD1,TRBV19,TRBJ2-4,CASRGTGTGIQYF,TGTGCCAGTAGGGGGACAGGGACGGGCATTCAGTACTTC